Listed here are 2 T cell receptor beta chains from one sample, sequenced in a study of cytomegalovirus exposure and HLA in healthy donors. Using immunoSEQ multiplex PCR, the repertoire was profiled, and TCRdb retains in-frame clones only, with some absent. In the table there are roughly 180,000 clones, 86% of which are singletons. The sample comprised PBMCs. These receptors were collected from a man aged 30 to 45 in good health and CMV-seropositive.

V and J are TRBV6-7 and TRBJ2-2; possible D gene TRBD1, 5 bases. TRBV6-7 is an open reading frame whose function is uncertain. This CDR3 is built from 15 residues. V was shortened by 7 bases and J by 2 bases, with 14 bases between the two germline ends. Here the CDR3 DNA reads TGTGCCAGCACCACAGGATTCCCAAACACCGGGGAGCTGTTTTTT. Translation: CASTTGFPNTGELFF.

This chain connects TRBV29-1 to TRBJ1-1; maybe TRBD1 (5 bases). CDR1 and CDR2 from the germline V gene are SQVTM and ANQGSEA. The CDR3 contains 13 residues. The V end was cut by 8 bases, the J end by 10 bases, with 23 bases between. In DNA, the CDR3 is TGCAGCTTTTTTAACGGGCTTGAAGGGGCAGCTTTCTTT. Its protein product is CSFFNGLEGAAFF.